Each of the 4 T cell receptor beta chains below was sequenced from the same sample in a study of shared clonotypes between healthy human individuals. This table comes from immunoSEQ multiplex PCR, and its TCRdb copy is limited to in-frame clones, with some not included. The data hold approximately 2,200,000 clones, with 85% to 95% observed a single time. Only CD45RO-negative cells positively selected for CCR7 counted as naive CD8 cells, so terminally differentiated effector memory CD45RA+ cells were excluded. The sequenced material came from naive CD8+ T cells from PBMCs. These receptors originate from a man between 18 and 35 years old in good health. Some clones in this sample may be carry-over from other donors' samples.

The CDR3 DNA sequence: TGTGCCAGCTCCGAGCGAGGGAATGGCTACACCTTC. Translating gives CASSERGNGYTF. The chain uses TRBV27 and TRBJ1-2, with D unresolved. Trimming stripped 8 bases from V and 6 bases from J, with 13 bases between. Germline V gene data show CDR1 as MNHEY and CDR2 as SMNVEV (reference sequence). CDR3 length: 12 amino acids.

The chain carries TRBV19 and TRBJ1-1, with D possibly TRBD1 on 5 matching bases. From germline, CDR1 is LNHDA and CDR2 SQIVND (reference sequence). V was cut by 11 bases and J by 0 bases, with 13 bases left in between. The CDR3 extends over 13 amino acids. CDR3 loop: CAAAGHVNTEAFF. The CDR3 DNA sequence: TGTGCCGCCGCCGGACACGTGAACACTGAAGCTTTCTTT.

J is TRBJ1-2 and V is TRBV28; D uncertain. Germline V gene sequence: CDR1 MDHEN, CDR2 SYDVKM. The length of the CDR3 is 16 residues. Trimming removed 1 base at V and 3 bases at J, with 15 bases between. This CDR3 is CASSLSVYGRYYGYTF. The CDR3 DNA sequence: TGTGCCAGCAGTTTATCGGTTTACGGGCGATACTATGGCTACACCTTC.

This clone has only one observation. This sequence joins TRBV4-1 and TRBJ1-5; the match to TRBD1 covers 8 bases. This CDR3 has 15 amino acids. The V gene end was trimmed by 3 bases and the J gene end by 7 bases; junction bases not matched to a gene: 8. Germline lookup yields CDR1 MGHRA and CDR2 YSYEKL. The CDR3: CASSQIQGGAQPQHF. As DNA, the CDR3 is TGCGCCAGCAGCCAGATACAGGGGGGTGCGCAGCCCCAGCATTTT.